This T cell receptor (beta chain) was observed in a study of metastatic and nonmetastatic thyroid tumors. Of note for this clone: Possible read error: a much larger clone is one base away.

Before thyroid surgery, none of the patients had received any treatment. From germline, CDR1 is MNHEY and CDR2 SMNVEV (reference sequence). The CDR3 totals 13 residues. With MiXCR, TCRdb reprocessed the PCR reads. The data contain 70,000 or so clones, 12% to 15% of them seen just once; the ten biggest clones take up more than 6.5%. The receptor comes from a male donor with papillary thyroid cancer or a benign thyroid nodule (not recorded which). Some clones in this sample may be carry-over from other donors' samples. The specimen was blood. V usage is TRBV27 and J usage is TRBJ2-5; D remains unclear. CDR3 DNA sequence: TGTGCCAGCAGTTTAGGACCCCGAGAGACCAAGTACTTC. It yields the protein CASSLGPRETKYF.